This is a list of T cell receptor beta chains from one sample in a study of memory CD4+ T cells and cytomegalovirus serostatus. TCRdb's copy holds only in-frame clones and misses some; the assay was immunoSEQ multiplex PCR. The sample holds 80,000 or so clones; 78% are singletons and the top ten take approximately 2.8%. Sequencing was performed on memory CD4+ T cells from blood. Receptors originate from an adult in good health and CMV-seropositive. CDR3s leave out the opening cysteine and the closing phenylalanine or tryptophan.

J,V,CDR3
TRBJ2-1,TRBV27,ASSTRTGEEQF
TRBJ1-2,TRBV25-1,ASSDPARLGDGYT
TRBJ1-1,TRBV27,ASSLTGRTEAF
TRBJ1-3,TRBV2,ASSREGTALSGNTIY
TRBJ1-5,TRBV19,ASSIRGGGGSNQPQH
TRBJ1-5,TRBV19,ASSRGQSGGQPQH
TRBJ1-5,TRBV7-2,ASSLVNQPQH
TRBJ2-5,TRBV14,ASSRLAGAETQY
TRBJ1-1,TRBV18,ASSPSAGPSGKAF
TRBJ2-5,TRBV7-7,ASGPTGSETQY
TRBJ2-4,TRBV7-2,ASSFPGTGNIQY
TRBJ1-6,TRBV7-2,ASRQNVEVALH
TRBJ1-2,TRBV28,ASSLQGTGGYT
TRBJ1-2,TRBV5-6,ASSSLTGNYGYT
TRBJ2-2,TRBV4-1,ASSQVILVAGGSGELF
TRBJ2-3,TRBV29-1,SVCHPGRGTDTQY
TRBJ1-2,TRBV7-2,ASSRQGAGYGYT
TRBJ1-2,TRBV28,ASSLTLTDGYT
TRBJ1-3,TRBV5-1,ASSLLSTVAGNTIY
TRBJ1-5,TRBV25-1,ASSEQGDDSNQPQH
TRBJ1-2,TRBV2,ASSASGAWGYT
TRBJ1-1,TRBV28,ASSLWGSTEAF
TRBJ2-6,TRBV13,ASSLSGANVLT
TRBJ1-2,TRBV19,ASSTFEARAYGYT
TRBJ2-5,TRBV19,ASQTSGSYAQY
TRBJ1-2,TRBV27,ASSRTMGSFHGYT
TRBJ1-5,TRBV30,AWSTTGQGNQPQH
TRBJ2-7,TRBV18,ASSPTAHEQY
TRBJ2-5,TRBV5-4,ASSFKRSEETQY
TRBJ1-2,TRBV5-1,ASSSPVGNYGYT
TRBJ1-1,TRBV18,ASSPPWGDAMNTEAF
TRBJ2-1,TRBV20-1,SALPNNEQF
TRBJ1-5,TRBV19,ASSLGLYSNQPQH
TRBJ2-3,TRBV4-2,ASSQEAAAGAITDTQY
TRBJ1-1,TRBV6-1,ASSESRKTGGSSTEAF
TRBJ2-1,TRBV9,ASSALAGDNNEQF
TRBJ1-2,TRBV19,ASSLQAAEYYGYT
TRBJ1-6,TRBV5-6,ASSLMLFLDSPLH
TRBJ1-6,TRBV6-5,ASSRWDRGYSPLH
TRBJ1-1,TRBV6-1,ASRGNVYTEAF
TRBJ2-5,TRBV5-6,ASSLRRQETQY
TRBJ2-1,TRBV11-2,ASSSGRTYNEQF
TRBJ1-4,TRBV27,ASRKQGSSEKLF
TRBJ2-4,TRBV27,ASSLRPHQQGNIQY
TRBJ1-2,TRBV5-1,ASSSDGGGYT
TRBJ1-3,TRBV27,ASSRQGRSGSGNTIY
TRBJ2-7,TRBV15,ATSRSGVKSYEQY
TRBJ2-2,TRBV27,ASSGRQGTGELF
TRBJ2-1,TRBV6-5,ASSYGTGVVNEQF
TRBJ1-2,TRBV19,ASSPPQGRKSNYGYT
TRBJ2-1,TRBV11-2,ASSPWELRNEQF
TRBJ2-6,TRBV7-2,ASSLEPSGANVLT